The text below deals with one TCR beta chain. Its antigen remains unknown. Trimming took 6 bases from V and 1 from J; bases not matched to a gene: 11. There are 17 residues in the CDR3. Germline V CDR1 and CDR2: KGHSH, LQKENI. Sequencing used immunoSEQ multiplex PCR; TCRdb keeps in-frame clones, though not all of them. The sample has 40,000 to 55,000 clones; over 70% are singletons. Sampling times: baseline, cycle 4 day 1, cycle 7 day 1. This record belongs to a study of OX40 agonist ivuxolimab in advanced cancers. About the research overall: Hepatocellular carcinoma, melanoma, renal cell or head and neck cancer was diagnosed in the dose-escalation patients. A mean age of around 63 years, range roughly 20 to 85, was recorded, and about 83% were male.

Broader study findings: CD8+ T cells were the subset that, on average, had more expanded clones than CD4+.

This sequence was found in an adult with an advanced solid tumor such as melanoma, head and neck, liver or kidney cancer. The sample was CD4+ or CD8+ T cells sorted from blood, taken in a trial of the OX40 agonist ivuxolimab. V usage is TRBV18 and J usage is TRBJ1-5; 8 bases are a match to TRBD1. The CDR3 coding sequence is TGTGCCAGCTCTAGGGCCCCAGGGGGCGGGAGCAATCAGCCCCAGCATTTT. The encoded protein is CASSRAPGGGSNQPQHF.